Below, one T cell receptor (beta chain) is given with its context. The table lists this clonotype with many counts. The clone's antigen remains unknown. No base quality information exists; no much larger clone differs at one position. The data stem from a study of CD8+CD57+ T cells in acquired aplastic anemia (dated by TCRdb to 2017 to 2018). At the level of the whole study: On average, sorted CD4+ and CD8+ cells yielded around 3.5 ug of extracted DNA, with a range of about 0.19 to 30 ug. An average of approximately 9.8 million reads for CD4+ cells and approximately 11 million reads for CD8+ cells was obtained from healthy donor samples.

Genomic DNA served as template for TCR beta VDJ combination and CDR3 sequence profiling. An Illumina HiSeq 2000 was used for TCR repertoire sequencing. Regarding the original processing steps: Repertoires were assessed using TRBV/TRBJ rearrangement plots, CDR3 size and DJ length profiles, and Simpson's diversity index. The immunodominant clone was defined as the most abundant DNA sequence in deep sequencing data. CDR3 amino acid sequences were screened for sharing across subjects and compared with published repertoires and the VDJdb database. TCRdb applied fastp at Q25 and MiXCR to the public reads, then kept only in-frame beta chains. Rows with a matching CDR3 protein are joined into one entry that keeps the most common DNA and genes. None of the V and J calls come from the authors' own analysis; TCRdb made them. Present in this sample are about 220,000 distinct CDR3 sequences, 34% of which were seen just once. The ten largest clones add up to more than 0.95% of the sample.

In this study, sorted CD4+ and CD8+ T cells from the blood of healthy subjects and of severe aplastic anemia patients had their TCR repertoires deep-sequenced. Ficoll-Paque density gradient centrifugation was used to isolate peripheral blood mononuclear cells. CD4+ and CD8+ T cells were sorted by FACS or magnetic beads before DNA extraction. From its cysteine to its phenylalanine, the CDR3 spans 14 amino acids. The retained sequence is limited to the CDR3, 42 bases, with the frame set at the first base. Trimming at the junction amounts to 6 bases on V and 2 bases on J, and the germline ends lie 13 bases apart. Results the study describes overall, beyond this receptor: No significant difference in CD8+ Simpson's diversity was found between patients and healthy controls (P=0.060). About 28 CD8+ CDR3 sequences were found in both patients and controls but appeared to be highly expressed in patients and within the immunodominant clones of the patients.

The rearrangement combines TRBV12-3 or TRBV12-4 with TRBJ2-5; a tentative D call is TRBD2 (5 bases match). Sequencing input: sorted CD4+, CD8+, or CD8+CD57+ T cells (not recorded which) from PBMCs. This clonotype was obtained from a human donor in good health, serving as a control. The DNA sequence is TGTGCCAGCAGCCGAATAGCGTTTCAAGAGACCCAGTACTTC. Its coded protein is CASSRIAFQETQYF.